This TCR beta chain was sequenced during a study of blood T cell repertoires in COVID-19. Methods used by the authors: Amplifying reference gene primers gave estimates of nucleated cell counts. TCRdb's table, derived via immunoSEQ multiplex PCR, lists solely in-frame clones and lacks some. The V and J calls and clone size come from that table; D and trimming were worked out from the DNA. The data hold just under 150,000 clones, with around 87% observed a single time. Sequenced input: peripheral blood. The receptor comes from a woman aged 50 to 60 with active or convalescent COVID-19.

CDR3 region: CASSSPSGTGSYEQYF. CDR3 DNA: TGTGCCAGCAGCTCCCCTTCCGGGACAGGGTCCTACGAGCAGTACTTC. The V gene is TRBV27, the J gene TRBJ2-7; 9 nucleotides line up with TRBD1. The V and J ends lost 6 bases and 1 base, in that order; junction bases with no gene match: 10. The CDR3 consists of 16 residues. Germline CDR1 reads MNHEY; CDR2 reads SMNVEV (reference sequence).